The source of this T cell receptor beta chain is a study of vaccination and CD4 T cells after COVID-19. The Oncomine TCR Beta short-read assay sequenced DNA from cultured CD4+ T cells. TCRdb re-analysed the PCR reads in MiXCR, keeping a single row per CDR3 protein. The profile shows approximately 11,000 distinct CDR3 sequences, around three fifths of them singletons. Treatment denoted: approximately 11-day PBMC culture with coronavirus spike peptide pools or control peptides (ViraFEST assay). Each well received approximately 1.8 million PBMCs, cultured with approximately 9 IU/ml IL-2 and roughly 10 ug/ml peptide pools. Negative selection purified CD4+ T cells after ten to eleven days of culture. V was clipped by 4 bases and J by 0 bases; unmatched bases: 1. This CDR3 has 15 amino acids. CDR1 and CDR2 from the germline V gene are MDHEN and SYDVKM. A note on this clonotype: Its specificity is not known.

General observations from the study: Looking at convalescent patients, 304 of their 307 vaccine-specific clones were spike mono-reactive. Researchers looked at relatively few convalescent patients and had no early post-infection timepoints.

This TCR was sampled from a human donor who had recovered from COVID-19. The chain links TRBV28 to TRBJ1-1, with 11 bases matching TRBD1. Source material: CD4+ T cells from blood, cultured in vitro. The CDR3 region is CASSWDRGMNTEAFF. Here the CDR3 DNA reads TGTGCCAGCAGTTGGGACAGGGGGATGAACACTGAAGCTTTCTTT.